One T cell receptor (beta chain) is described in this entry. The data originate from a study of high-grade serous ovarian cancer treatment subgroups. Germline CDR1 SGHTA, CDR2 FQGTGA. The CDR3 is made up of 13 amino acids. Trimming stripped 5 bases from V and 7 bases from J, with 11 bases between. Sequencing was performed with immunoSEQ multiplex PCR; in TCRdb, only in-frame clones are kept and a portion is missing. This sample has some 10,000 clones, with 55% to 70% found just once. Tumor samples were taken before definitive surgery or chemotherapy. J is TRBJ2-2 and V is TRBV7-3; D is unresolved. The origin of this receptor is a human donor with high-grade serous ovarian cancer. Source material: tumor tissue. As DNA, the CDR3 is TGTGCCAGCAGCGAAACTTTAAACGGGGAGCTGTTTTTT. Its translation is CASSETLNGELFF.